A single sample is the source of the 25 T cell receptor beta chains below, sequenced in a study of OX40 agonist ivuxolimab in advanced cancers. Clones were sequenced by immunoSEQ multiplex PCR, and TCRdb holds only the in-frame ones, with some missing. The table has about 61,000 clones, about 91% seen once; the top ten hold 15% to 20%. The source material was CD4+ or CD8+ T cells sorted from blood, sampled in a trial of the OX40 agonist ivuxolimab. These receptors all come from an adult with an advanced solid tumor such as melanoma, head and neck, liver or kidney cancer.

The chain uses TRBV19 and TRBJ1-5, with D tentatively TRBD1 (6 bases). CDR1 and CDR2 (germline): LNHDA, SQIVND (reference sequence). V was shortened by 7 bases and J by 4 bases, with 14 bases between the two germline ends. This CDR3 has 14 residues. The CDR3: CASTPGTNNQPQHF. CDR3 bases: TGTGCCAGTACCCCCGGGACAAATAATCAGCCCCAGCATTTT.

The rearrangement uses TRBV10-3 and TRBJ1-2, with a possible D match to TRBD1 (6 bases). Germline-derived CDR1 and CDR2 are ENHRY and SYGVKD. Trimming took 3 bases from V and 7 from J, leaving 12 bases between them. The CDR3 sequence is 13 residues long. CDR3 amino acids: CAISEGGGAGYTF. The CDR3 coding sequence is TGTGCCATCAGTGAAGGTGGGGGGGCTGGCTACACCTTC.

The chain employs TRBV4-3 and TRBJ2-1, with D possibly called TRBD1 or TRBD2 (5 bases each). The CDR3 extends over 16 amino acids. V was pared by 3 bases and J by 8 bases, with 20 bases between. Germline assignment: CDR1 LGHNA and CDR2 YSLEER. The CDR3 DNA reads as TGCGCCAGCAGCCACACTTCCGGGACGTTGGCCGATGAGCAGTTCTTC. Protein: CASSHTSGTLADEQFF.

V usage is TRBV29-1 and J usage is TRBJ2-7, with 14 bases fitting TRBD2. CDR1 SQVTM and CDR2 ANQGSEA come from the germline V gene. CDR3 length: 14 residues. With V trimmed by 7 bases and J by 3 bases, 5 bases remained unmatched. CDR3 nucleotide sequence: TGCAGCGCCGAGGGACTAGCGGGGGACTACGAGCAGTACTTC. It codes for CSAEGLAGDYEQYF.

In this sample, this clone turned up a few times. The V and J genes are TRBV4-3 and TRBJ2-1; 10 bases map to TRBD2. Trimming at V came to 0 bases and at J to 6 bases, leaving 11 bases not matched to a gene. Germline V gene lookup returns CDR1 LGHNA and CDR2 YSLEER. The CDR3 has 18 residues. The CDR3 nucleotides are TGCGCCAGCAGCCAAGATCGGGCCCTAGCGGGAGAGGGCAATGAGCAGTTCTTC. The encoded protein is CASSQDRALAGEGNEQFF.

This clone was seen more than once but under ten times. The chain recombines TRBV4-2 with TRBJ2-3; TRBD1 agrees at 7 bases. Germline V gene data show CDR1 as LGHNA and CDR2 as YNFKEQ. This CDR3 region has 15 residues. The V segment lost 0 bases and the J segment 0 bases; nucleotides outside the gene matches: 0. The CDR3 DNA follows: TGTGCCAGCAGCCAAGAGGACAGGAGCACAGATACGCAGTATTTT. It is translated as CASSQEDRSTDTQYF.

The chain is built from TRBV20-1 and TRBJ2-7; D remains ambiguous. Per the germline V gene, CDR1 is DFQATT and CDR2 is SNEGSKA (reference sequence). Trimming stripped 5 bases from V and 9 bases from J, with 8 bases between. CDR3 size: 9 residues. CDR3: CSAWDGQYF. Written as DNA, the CDR3 is TGCAGTGCTTGGGATGGGCAGTACTTC.

This chain connects TRBV5-1 to TRBJ2-2; TRBD2 matches 14 bases. The junction had 4 bases not matched to a gene; V was cut back by 2 bases and J by 1 base. Germline loops: CDR1 SGHRS, CDR2 YFSETQ. The length of the CDR3 is 18 residues. CDR3 sequence reads: CASSFRLAGGKNTGELFF. CDR3 DNA sequence: TGCGCCAGCAGCTTTCGACTAGCGGGAGGGAAGAACACCGGGGAGCTGTTTTTT.

This clone was detected only a few times. CDR3 region: CASSQVYSQTYYEQYF. The CDR3 nucleotides read TGCGCCAGCAGCCAAGTATACAGCCAAACCTACTACGAGCAGTACTTC. The gene calls are TRBV4-3 and TRBJ2-7; D unresolved. The CDR3 has 16 amino acids. Trimming left V 1 base short and J 3 bases short, with 16 bases between. The germline CDR1 and CDR2 sequences are LGHNA and YSLEER.

The chain carries TRBV7-9 and TRBJ2-3; D call uncertain. CDR3 length: 12 amino acids. Per germline, CDR1 SEHNR and CDR2 FQNEAQ (reference sequence). V shed 5 bases and J shed 2 bases, with 5 bases lying between them. CDR3 region: CASSQPTDTQYF. The CDR3 DNA reads as TGTGCCAGCAGCCAACCCACAGATACGCAGTATTTT.

The CDR3 loop is CASRVDSLVNTEAFF. The CDR3 region has the DNA TGTGCCAGCAGAGTAGACAGTCTAGTGAACACTGAAGCTTTCTTT. V and J are TRBV4-2 and TRBJ1-1; tentatively, D is TRBD1 (5 bases). The CDR3 spans 15 residues. Trimming left V 6 bases short and J 0 bases short, with 14 bases between. Germline-derived CDR1 and CDR2 are LGHNA and YNFKEQ.

The chain has TRBV5-8 and TRBJ1-1; possible D gene TRBD1, 5 bases. Germline values: CDR1 SGHTS, CDR2 YDEGEE. The CDR3 totals 16 residues. V was clipped by 0 bases and J by 2 bases, with 14 bases between them. DNA for the CDR3: TGTGCCAGCAGCTTGGCCCCCCCGGGGGAAAACACTGAAGCTTTCTTT. It is translated as CASSLAPPGENTEAFF.

This clone has only one observation. The genes are TRBV6-5 and TRBJ1-1; D gene unclear. The CDR3 extends over 13 amino acids. V dropped 6 bases and J dropped 5 bases, with 13 bases sitting between them. Germline CDR1 MNHEY, CDR2 SVGAGI. DNA for the CDR3: TGTGCCAGCAGACTTCGGGGAGTTACTGAAGCTTTCTTT. This gives the protein CASRLRGVTEAFF.

The chain employs TRBV4-3 and TRBJ2-1; 16 positions match TRBD2. From germline, CDR1 is LGHNA and CDR2 YSLEER. CDR3 length: 18 amino acids. V lost 0 bases to trimming and J lost 9 bases; unmatched junction nucleotides: 8. CDR3 loop: CASSQESGTSGRAVEQFF. The CDR3, as DNA: TGCGCCAGCAGCCAAGAGTCCGGGACTAGCGGGAGGGCCGTTGAGCAGTTCTTC.

This chain joins TRBV7-2 and TRBJ2-3; no clear D gene. This CDR3 has 16 residues. CDR1 and CDR2 (germline): SGHTA, FQGNSA. Between the trimmed V and J ends, which lost 2 bases and 2 bases, there was a span of 14 bases. CDR3 sequence: CASSLTIGRNTDTQYF. The CDR3 DNA reads as TGTGCCAGCAGCTTAACAATTGGCCGAAACACAGATACGCAGTATTTT.

The CDR3: CASYEGGGTYYGYTF. CDR3 in DNA: TGTGCCAGTTACGAAGGGGGGGGTACGTACTATGGCTACACCTTC. The J gene is TRBJ1-2, the V gene TRBV2, with D perhaps matching TRBD1 (6 bases). The V end lost 9 bases, the J end lost 3 bases, and 20 bases lay between the germline ends. Per the germline V gene, CDR1 is SNHLY and CDR2 is FYNNEI. This CDR3 is 15 amino acids long.

The count of this clone is one. The chain employs TRBV4-1 and TRBJ1-1; 7 bases are shared with TRBD1. Germline-derived CDR1 and CDR2 are MGHRA and YSYEKL. CDR3 length equals 15 residues. V lost 4 bases and J lost 3; bases outside the gene matches: 8. CDR3 loop: CASSPGGGGYTEAFF. The DNA for the CDR3 is TGCGCCAGCAGCCCGGGGGGAGGGGGCTACACTGAAGCTTTCTTT.

The V gene is TRBV7-8, the J gene TRBJ2-1, with D unclear. The CDR3 sequence is 14 residues long. Looked up from germline, CDR1 is SGHVS and CDR2 is FQNEAQ. Trimming shortened V by 5 bases and J by 9 bases, and 17 bases separated the two germline ends. This CDR3 reads CASSRTAIEIEQFF. The CDR3 coding sequence is TGTGCCAGCAGCCGAACCGCTATCGAGATTGAGCAGTTCTTC.

The chain joins TRBV28 to TRBJ1-3; D ambiguous. The CDR3 sequence is 14 residues long. The V gene lost 5 bases and the J gene lost 0 bases, with 8 bases spanning the gap. CDR1 and CDR2 (germline): MDHEN, SYDVKM. The CDR3 nucleotides are TGTGCCAGCAGTCAAGAAAGCTCTGGAAACACCATATATTTT. Encoded protein: CASSQESSGNTIYF.

This chain connects TRBV2 to TRBJ2-5; no reliable D call. This CDR3 region has 13 residues. The germline gives CDR1 SNHLY, CDR2 FYNNEI. Between the trimmed V and J ends, which lost 4 bases and 2 bases, there was a span of 8 bases. The CDR3 reads CASSVAEQETQYF. CDR3 coding DNA: TGTGCCAGCAGTGTCGCAGAACAAGAGACCCAGTACTTC.

The chain joins TRBV6-1 to TRBJ1-1; perhaps TRBD1 as D (6 bases). Germline assignment: CDR1 MNHNS and CDR2 SASEGT. Trimming shortened V by 3 bases and J by 7 bases, and 9 bases separated the two germline ends. The CDR3 covers 12 residues. DNA for the CDR3: TGTGCCAGCAGTGAGGCAGGGGATGAAGCTTTCTTT. Encoded protein: CASSEAGDEAFF.

The chain couples TRBV7-8 to TRBJ2-5; no clear D. Germline CDR1 SGHVS, CDR2 FQNEAQ. CDR3 length: 13 amino acids. V lost 5 bases and J 3 bases, leaving 10 bases between the germline ends. This CDR3 is CASSDDSEETQYF. Written as DNA, the CDR3 is TGTGCCAGCAGCGACGACTCCGAAGAGACCCAGTACTTC.

The chain has TRBV27 and TRBJ1-4; D unresolved. The CDR3 loop spans 18 amino acids. Looked up from germline, CDR1 is MNHEY and CDR2 is SMNVEV (reference sequence). V lost 5 bases and J 4 bases, leaving 23 bases between the germline ends. CDR3 DNA: TGTGCCAGCAGTAACCTAAATCCCTACCGAAAGGGTAATGAAAAACTGTTTTTT. It specifies CASSNLNPYRKGNEKLFF.

This rearrangement joins TRBV10-1 to TRBJ1-5, with 8 bases lining up with TRBD1. Germline V lookup: CDR1 WNHNN, CDR2 SYGVQD (reference sequence). V lost 5 bases, J lost 8 bases, and 5 bases stayed unmatched. The CDR3 sequence is 13 residues long. CDR3 nucleotides: TGCGCCAGCAGTTCACAGGGGGAAGAGCCCCAGCATTTT. Translated, it gives CASSSQGEEPQHF.

In its sample, this clone was seen once. The CDR3 sequence is CASSQGLAVNEQFF. For the CDR3, the DNA is TGTGCCAGCAGCCAGGGACTAGCGGTAAATGAGCAGTTCTTC. The chain carries TRBV28 and TRBJ2-1; 11 bases are a match to TRBD2. CDR3 length: 14 amino acids. V gave up 6 bases and J gave up 7 bases; unmatched junction bases: 5. From germline, CDR1 is MDHEN and CDR2 SYDVKM.